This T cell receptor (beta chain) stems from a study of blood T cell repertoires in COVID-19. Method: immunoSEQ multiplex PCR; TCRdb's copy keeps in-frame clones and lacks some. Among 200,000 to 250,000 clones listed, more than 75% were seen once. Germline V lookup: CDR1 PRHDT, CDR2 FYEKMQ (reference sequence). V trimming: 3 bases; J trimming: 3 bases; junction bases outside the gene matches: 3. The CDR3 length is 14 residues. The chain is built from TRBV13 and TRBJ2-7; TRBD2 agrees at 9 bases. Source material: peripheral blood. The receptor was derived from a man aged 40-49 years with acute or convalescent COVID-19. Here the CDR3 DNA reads TGTGCCAGCAGCTTTTCTAGCGGGGACTACGAGCAGTACTTC. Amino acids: CASSFSSGDYEQYF.